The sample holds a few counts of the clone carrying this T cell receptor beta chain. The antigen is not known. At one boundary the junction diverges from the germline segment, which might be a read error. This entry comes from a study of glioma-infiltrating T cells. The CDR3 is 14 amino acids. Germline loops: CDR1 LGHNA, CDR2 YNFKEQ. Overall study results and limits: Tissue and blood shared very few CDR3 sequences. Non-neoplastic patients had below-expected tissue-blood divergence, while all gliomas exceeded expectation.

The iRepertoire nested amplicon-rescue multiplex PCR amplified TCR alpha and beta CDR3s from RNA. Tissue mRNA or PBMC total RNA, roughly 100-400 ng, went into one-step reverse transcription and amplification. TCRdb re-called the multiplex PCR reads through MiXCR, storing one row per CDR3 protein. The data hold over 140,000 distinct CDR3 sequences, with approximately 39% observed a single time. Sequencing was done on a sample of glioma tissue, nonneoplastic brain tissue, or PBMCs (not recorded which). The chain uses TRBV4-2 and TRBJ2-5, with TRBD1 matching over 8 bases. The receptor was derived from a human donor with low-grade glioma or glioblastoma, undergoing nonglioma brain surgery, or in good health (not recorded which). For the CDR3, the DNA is TGTGCCAGCAGCTTAGCCCCCGGACAGGGCGGAAGATCCTTC. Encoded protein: CASSLAPGQGGRSF.